The clone carrying this TCR beta chain has only one observation. Its antigen is unknown. This sample is part of a study of shared clonotypes between healthy human individuals. Study-level points and caveats: The sharing of 4.5% to 6.5% of naive CD4 clonotypes was seen across a handful of donors.

V was cut by 8 bases and J by 3 bases, with 11 bases left in between. Germline V lookup: CDR1 SNHLY, CDR2 FYNNEI. The CDR3 has 12 residues. The naive CD8 fraction comprised CD45RO-negative cells positively selected for CCR7 and excluded terminally differentiated effector memory CD45RA+ cells. Here immunoSEQ multiplex PCR was the method, and the copy in TCRdb shows in-frame clones only, minus some. The sample shows millions of clones, about 95% of them seen only once. The V call is TRBV2, the J call TRBJ2-7, with a possible D match to TRBD2 (5 bases). This TCR came from a man in his late teens or twenties in good health. Sequenced input: naive CD8+ T cells sorted from blood. CDR3 coding DNA: TGTGCCAGCGTTGGACTGTTCTACGAGCAGTACTTC. The encoded protein is CASVGLFYEQYF.